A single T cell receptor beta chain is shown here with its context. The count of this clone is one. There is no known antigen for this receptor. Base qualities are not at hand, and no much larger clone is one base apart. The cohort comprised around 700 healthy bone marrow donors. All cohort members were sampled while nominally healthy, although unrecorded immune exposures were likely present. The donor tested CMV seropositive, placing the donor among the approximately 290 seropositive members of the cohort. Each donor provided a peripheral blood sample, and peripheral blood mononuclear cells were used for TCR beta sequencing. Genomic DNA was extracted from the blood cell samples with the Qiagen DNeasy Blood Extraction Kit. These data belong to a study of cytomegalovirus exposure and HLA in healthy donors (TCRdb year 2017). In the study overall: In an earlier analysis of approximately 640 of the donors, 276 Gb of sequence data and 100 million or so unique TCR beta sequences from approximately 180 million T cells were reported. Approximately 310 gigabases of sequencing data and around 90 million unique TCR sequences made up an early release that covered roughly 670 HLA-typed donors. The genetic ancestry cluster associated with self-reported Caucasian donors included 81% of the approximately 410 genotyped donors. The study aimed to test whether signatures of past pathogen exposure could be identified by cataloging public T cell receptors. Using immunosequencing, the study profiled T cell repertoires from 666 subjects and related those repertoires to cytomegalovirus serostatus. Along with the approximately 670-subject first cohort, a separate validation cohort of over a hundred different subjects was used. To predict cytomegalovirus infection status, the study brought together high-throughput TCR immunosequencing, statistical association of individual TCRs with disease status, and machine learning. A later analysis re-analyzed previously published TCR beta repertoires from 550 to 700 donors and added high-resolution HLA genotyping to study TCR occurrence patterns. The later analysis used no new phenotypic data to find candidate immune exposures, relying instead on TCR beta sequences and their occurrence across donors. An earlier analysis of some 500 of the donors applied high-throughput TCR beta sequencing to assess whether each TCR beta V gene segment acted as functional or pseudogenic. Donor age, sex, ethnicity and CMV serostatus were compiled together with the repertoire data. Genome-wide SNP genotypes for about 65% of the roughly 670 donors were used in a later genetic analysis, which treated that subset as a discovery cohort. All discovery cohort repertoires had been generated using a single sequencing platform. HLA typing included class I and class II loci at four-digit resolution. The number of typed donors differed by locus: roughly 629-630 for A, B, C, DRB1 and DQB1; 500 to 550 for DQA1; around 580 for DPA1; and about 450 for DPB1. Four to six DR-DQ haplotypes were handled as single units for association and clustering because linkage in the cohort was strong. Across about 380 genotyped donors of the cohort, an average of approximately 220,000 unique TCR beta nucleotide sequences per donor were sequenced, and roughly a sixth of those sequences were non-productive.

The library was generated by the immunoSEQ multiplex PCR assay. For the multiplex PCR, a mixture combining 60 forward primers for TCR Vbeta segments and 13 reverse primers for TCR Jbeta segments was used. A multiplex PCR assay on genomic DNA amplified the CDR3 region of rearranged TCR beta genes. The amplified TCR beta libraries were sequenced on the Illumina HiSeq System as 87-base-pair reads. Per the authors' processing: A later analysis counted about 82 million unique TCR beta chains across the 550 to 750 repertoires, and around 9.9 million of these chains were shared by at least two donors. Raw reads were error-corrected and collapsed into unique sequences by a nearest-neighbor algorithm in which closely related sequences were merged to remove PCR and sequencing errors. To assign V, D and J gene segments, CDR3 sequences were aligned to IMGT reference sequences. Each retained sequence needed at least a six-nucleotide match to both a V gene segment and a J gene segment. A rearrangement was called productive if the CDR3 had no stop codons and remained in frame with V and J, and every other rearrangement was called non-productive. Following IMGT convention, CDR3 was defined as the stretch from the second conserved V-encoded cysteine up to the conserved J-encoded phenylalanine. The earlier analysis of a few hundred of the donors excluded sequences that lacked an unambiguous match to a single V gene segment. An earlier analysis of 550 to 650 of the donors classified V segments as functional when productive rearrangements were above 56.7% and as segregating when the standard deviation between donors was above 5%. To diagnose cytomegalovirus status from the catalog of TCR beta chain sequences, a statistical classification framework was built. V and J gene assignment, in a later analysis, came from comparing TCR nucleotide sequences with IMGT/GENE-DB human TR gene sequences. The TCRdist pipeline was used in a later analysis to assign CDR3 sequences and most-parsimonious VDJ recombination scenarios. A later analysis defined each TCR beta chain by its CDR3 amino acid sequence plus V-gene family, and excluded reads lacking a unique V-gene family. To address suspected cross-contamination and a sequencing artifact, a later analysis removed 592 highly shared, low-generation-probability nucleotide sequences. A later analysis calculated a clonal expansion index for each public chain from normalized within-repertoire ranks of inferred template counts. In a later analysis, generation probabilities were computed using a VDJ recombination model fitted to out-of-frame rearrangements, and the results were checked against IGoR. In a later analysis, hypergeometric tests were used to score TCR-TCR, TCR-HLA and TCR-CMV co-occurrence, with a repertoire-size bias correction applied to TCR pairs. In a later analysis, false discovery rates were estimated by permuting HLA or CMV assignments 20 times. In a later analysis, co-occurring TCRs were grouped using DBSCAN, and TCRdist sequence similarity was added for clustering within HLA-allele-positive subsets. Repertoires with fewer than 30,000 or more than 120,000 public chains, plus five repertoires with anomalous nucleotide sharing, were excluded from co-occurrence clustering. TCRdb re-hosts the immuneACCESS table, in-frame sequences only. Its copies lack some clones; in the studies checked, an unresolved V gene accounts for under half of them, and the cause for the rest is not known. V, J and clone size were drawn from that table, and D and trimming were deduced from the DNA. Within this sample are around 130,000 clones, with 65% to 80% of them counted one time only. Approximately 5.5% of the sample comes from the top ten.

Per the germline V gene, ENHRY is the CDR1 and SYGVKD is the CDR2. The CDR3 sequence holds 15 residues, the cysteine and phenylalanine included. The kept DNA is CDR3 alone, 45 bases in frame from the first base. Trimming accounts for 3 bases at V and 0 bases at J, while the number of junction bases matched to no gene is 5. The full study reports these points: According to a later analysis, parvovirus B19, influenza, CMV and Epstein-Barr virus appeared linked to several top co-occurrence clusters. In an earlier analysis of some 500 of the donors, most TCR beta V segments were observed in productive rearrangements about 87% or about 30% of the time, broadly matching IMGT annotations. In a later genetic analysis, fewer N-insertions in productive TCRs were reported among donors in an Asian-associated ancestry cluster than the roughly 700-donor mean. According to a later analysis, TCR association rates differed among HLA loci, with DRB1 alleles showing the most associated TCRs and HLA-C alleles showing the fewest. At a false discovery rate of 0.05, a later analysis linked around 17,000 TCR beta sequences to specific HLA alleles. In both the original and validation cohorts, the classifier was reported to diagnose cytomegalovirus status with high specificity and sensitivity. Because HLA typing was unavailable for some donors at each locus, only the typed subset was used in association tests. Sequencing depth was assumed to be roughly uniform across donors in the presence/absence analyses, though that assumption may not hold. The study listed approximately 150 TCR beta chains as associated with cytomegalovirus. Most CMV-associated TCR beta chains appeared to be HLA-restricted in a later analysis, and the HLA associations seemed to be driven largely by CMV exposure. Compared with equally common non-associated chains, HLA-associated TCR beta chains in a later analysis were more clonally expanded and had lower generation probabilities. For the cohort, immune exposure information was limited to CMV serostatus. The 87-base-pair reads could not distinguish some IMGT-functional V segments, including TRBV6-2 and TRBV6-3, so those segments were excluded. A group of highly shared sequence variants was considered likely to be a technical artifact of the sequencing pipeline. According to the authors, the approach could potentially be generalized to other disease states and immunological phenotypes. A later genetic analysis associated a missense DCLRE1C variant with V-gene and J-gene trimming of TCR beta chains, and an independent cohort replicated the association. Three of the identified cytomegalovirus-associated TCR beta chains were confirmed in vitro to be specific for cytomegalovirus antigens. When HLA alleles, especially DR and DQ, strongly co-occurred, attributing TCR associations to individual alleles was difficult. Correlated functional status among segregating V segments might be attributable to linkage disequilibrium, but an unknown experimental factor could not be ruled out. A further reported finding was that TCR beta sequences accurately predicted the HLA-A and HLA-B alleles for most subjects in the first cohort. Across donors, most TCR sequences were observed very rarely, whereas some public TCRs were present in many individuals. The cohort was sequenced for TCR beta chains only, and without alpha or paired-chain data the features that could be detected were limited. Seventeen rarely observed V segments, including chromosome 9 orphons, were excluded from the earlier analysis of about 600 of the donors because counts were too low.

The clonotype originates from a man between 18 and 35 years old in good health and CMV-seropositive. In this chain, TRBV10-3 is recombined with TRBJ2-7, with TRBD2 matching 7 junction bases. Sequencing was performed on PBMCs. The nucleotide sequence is TGTGCCATCAGTGATACTAGCGAGAGCTCCTACGAGCAGTACTTC. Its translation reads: CAISDTSESSYEQYF.